A selection of T cell receptor beta chains follows, all from one sample in a study of technical replicates of blood from a handful of donors. Clones were sequenced by immunoSEQ multiplex PCR, and TCRdb holds only the in-frame ones, with some missing. The sample holds over 50,000 clones, 80% to 95% seen once. Sequencing was performed on PBMCs. The origin of the receptors is a human donor in good health. Some clones in this sample may be carry-over from other donors' samples. Each CDR3 is given with its conserved first and last residue. D genes are given only for firm matches. Size is stated for part of the rows, as once, few or many counts, or as a class when the clone is expanded.

J gene: TRBJ2-7
clone size: .
V gene: TRBV15
D gene: .
CDR3 DNA: TGTGCCACCAGCAGAGCGGCAGGGCGGTCGGACGAGCAGTACTTC
CDR3 protein: CATSRAAGRSDEQYF

J gene: TRBJ1-3
clone size: .
V gene: TRBV10-3
D gene: .
CDR3 DNA: TGTGCCACTTCCCTGGCCGGAAACACCATATATTTT
CDR3 protein: CATSLAGNTIYF

J gene: TRBJ1-4
clone size: .
V gene: TRBV6-5
D gene: TRBD1
CDR3 DNA: TGTGCCAGCAGTTACTCTGGTGCAGGGGGTGAAAAACTGTTTTTT
CDR3 protein: CASSYSGAGGEKLFF

J gene: TRBJ1-4
clone size: .
V gene: TRBV6-5
D gene: TRBD1
CDR3 DNA: TGTGCCAGCAGTAGGAACAGGGGAGAAAAACTGTTTTTT
CDR3 protein: CASSRNRGEKLFF

J gene: TRBJ2-1
clone size: once
V gene: TRBV10-3
D gene: TRBD2
CDR3 DNA: TGTGCCATCAGTGGGCTAGCGGGGGGGAGCTCCTACAATGAGCAGTTCTTC
CDR3 protein: CAISGLAGGSSYNEQFF

J gene: TRBJ2-1
clone size: .
V gene: TRBV14
D gene: .
CDR3 DNA: TGTGCCAGCAGCCCACTGCACAATGAGCAGTTCTTC
CDR3 protein: CASSPLHNEQFF

J gene: TRBJ2-7
clone size: .
V gene: TRBV6-5
D gene: .
CDR3 DNA: TGTGCCAGCAGCATCGCGGCTATCACCTACGAGCAGTACTTC
CDR3 protein: CASSIAAITYEQYF

J gene: TRBJ2-3
clone size: .
V gene: TRBV7-9
D gene: TRBD2
CDR3 DNA: TGTGCCAGCAGCTCTAGCGGGGTCACAGATACGCAGTATTTT
CDR3 protein: CASSSSGVTDTQYF

J gene: TRBJ1-5
clone size: .
V gene: TRBV7-9
D gene: .
CDR3 DNA: TGTGCCAGCAGCTTAGTATCAAATGCAGGAAGCAATCAGCCCCAGCATTTT
CDR3 protein: CASSLVSNAGSNQPQHF

J gene: TRBJ2-2
clone size: once
V gene: TRBV11-2
D gene: TRBD2
CDR3 DNA: TGTGCCAGCAGCTTCGATAGCGGGGCGAACACCGGGGAGCTGTTTTTT
CDR3 protein: CASSFDSGANTGELFF

J gene: TRBJ2-1
clone size: .
V gene: TRBV27
D gene: .
CDR3 DNA: TGTGCCAGCAGTTTCGGTGGAGGCTCCTACAATGAGCAGTTCTTC
CDR3 protein: CASSFGGGSYNEQFF

J gene: TRBJ1-1
clone size: .
V gene: TRBV19
D gene: .
CDR3 DNA: TGTGCCAGTAGAAAGGGGCCAATGAACACTGAAGCTTTCTTT
CDR3 protein: CASRKGPMNTEAFF

J gene: TRBJ1-1
clone size: .
V gene: TRBV5-4
D gene: .
CDR3 DNA: TGTGCCAGCAGCTTATTTACCGGGTACACTGAAGCTTTCTTT
CDR3 protein: CASSLFTGYTEAFF

J gene: TRBJ2-3
clone size: .
V gene: TRBV4-3
D gene: TRBD2
CDR3 DNA: TGCGCCAGCAGTATGGCGGGGGGCCGCACAGATACGCAGTATTTT
CDR3 protein: CASSMAGGRTDTQYF

J gene: TRBJ1-2
clone size: .
V gene: TRBV4-1
D gene: TRBD1
CDR3 DNA: TGCGCCAGCAGCCAGTCGACAGGGCCTGGTAGCTACACCTTC
CDR3 protein: CASSQSTGPGSYTF

J gene: TRBJ2-2
clone size: once
V gene: TRBV7-2
D gene: TRBD2
CDR3 DNA: TGTGCCAGCAGCTTAACTAGCGGGGTGGGGGAGCTGTTTTTT
CDR3 protein: CASSLTSGVGELFF

J gene: TRBJ2-5
clone size: .
V gene: TRBV9
D gene: .
CDR3 DNA: TGTGCCAGCAGCGTGGGACCGAGTCCCGGGGGAGAGACCCAGTACTTC
CDR3 protein: CASSVGPSPGGETQYF

J gene: TRBJ1-4
clone size: .
V gene: TRBV6-6
D gene: TRBD1
CDR3 DNA: TGTGCCAGCACTGACGGGGGACAGGGTCCCGGTTCAAAACTGTTTTTT
CDR3 protein: CASTDGGQGPGSKLFF

J gene: TRBJ2-2
clone size: .
V gene: TRBV7-9
D gene: .
CDR3 DNA: TGTGCCAGCAGCTTCTTGGAAGGGGGAGTCGGGGAGCTGTTTTTT
CDR3 protein: CASSFLEGGVGELFF

J gene: TRBJ1-4
clone size: .
V gene: TRBV5-1
D gene: TRBD1
CDR3 DNA: TGCGCCAGTGGGACAGGGGGAGAAAAACTGTTTTTT
CDR3 protein: CASGTGGEKLFF

J gene: TRBJ2-1
clone size: .
V gene: TRBV7-9
D gene: TRBD1
CDR3 DNA: TGTGCCAGCAGCGGAGGCCGGGACAGTTACAATGAGCAGTTCTTC
CDR3 protein: CASSGGRDSYNEQFF